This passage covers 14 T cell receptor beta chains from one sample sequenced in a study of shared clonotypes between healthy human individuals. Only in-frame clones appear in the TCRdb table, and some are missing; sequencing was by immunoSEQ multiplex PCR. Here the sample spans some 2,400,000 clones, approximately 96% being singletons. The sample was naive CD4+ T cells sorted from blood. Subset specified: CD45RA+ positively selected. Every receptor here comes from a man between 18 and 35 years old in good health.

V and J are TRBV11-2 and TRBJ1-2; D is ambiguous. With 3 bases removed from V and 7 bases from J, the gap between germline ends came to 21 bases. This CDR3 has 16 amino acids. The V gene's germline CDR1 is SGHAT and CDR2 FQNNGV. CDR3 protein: CASSLSMTLTFGGYTF. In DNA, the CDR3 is TGTGCCAGCAGCTTGTCGATGACCCTCACTTTCGGTGGCTACACCTTC.

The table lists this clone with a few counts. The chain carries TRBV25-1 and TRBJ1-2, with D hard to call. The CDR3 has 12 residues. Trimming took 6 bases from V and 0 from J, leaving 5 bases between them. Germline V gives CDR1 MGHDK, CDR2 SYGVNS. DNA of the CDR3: TGTGCCAGCAGCGCAACTAACTATGGCTACACCTTC. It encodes CASSATNYGYTF.

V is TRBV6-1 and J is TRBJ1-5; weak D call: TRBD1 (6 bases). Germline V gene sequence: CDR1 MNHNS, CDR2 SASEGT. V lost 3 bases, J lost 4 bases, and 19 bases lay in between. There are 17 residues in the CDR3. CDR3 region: CASSDKGRGAKNQPQHF. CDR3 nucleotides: TGTGCCAGCAGTGATAAGGGACGGGGGGCGAAGAATCAGCCCCAGCATTTT.

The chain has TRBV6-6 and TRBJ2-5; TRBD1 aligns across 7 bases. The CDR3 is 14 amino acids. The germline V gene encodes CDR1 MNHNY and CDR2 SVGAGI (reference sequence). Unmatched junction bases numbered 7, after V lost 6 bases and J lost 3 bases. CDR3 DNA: TGTGCCAGCAGCCCGGGACAGCCGAAAGAGACCCAGTACTTC. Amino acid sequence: CASSPGQPKETQYF.

Here the CDR3 reads CASSFRIAGGYEQYF. The CDR3 DNA follows: TGTGCCAGCAGTTTTCGTATAGCGGGGGGCTACGAGCAGTACTTC. This chain links TRBV28 with TRBJ2-7, with TRBD2 matching over 10 bases. With 3 bases clipped from V and 3 bases from J, the junction kept 5 bases outside the gene matches. CDR3 length: 15 residues. Germline V gene lookup returns CDR1 MDHEN and CDR2 SYDVKM.

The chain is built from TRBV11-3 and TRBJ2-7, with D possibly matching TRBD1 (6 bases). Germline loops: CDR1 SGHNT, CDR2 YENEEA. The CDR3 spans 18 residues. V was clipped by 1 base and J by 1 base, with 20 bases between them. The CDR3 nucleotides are TGTGCCAGCAGCTTAGGGCCGGGACATCAACTCCCGTCCTACGAGCAGTACTTC. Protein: CASSLGPGHQLPSYEQYF.

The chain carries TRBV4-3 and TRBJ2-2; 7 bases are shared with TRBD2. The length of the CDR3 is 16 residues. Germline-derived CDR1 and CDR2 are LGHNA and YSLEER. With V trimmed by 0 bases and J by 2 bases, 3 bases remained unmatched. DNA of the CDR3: TGCGCCAGCAGCCAAGAAGGCGGGAGTAACACCGGGGAGCTGTTTTTT. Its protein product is CASSQEGGSNTGELFF.

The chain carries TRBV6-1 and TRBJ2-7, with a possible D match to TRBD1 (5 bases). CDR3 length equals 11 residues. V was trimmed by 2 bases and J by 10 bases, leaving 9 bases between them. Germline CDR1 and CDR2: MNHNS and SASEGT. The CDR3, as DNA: TGTGCCAGCAGTGAATTGGGGCTCCAGTACTTC. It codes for CASSELGLQYF.

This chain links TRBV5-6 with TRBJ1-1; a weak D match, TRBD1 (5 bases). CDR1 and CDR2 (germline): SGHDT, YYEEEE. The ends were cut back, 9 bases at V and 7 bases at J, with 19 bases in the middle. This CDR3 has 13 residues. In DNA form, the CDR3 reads TGTGCCACCCAACGCGACAGCGGGCATGAAGCTTTCTTT. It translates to CATQRDSGHEAFF. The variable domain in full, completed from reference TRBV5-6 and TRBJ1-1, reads DAGVTQSPTHLIKTRGQQVTLRCSPKSGHDTVSWYQQALGQGPQFIFQYYEEEERQRGNFPDRFSGHQFPNYSSELNVNALLLGDSALYLCATQRDSGHEAFFGQGTRLTVV.

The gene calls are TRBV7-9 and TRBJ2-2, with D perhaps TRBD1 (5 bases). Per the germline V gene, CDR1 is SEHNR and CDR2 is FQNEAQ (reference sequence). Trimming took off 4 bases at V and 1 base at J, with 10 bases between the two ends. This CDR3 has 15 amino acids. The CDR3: CASSSSQGNTGELFF. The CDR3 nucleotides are TGTGCCAGCAGCTCTAGTCAGGGGAACACCGGGGAGCTGTTTTTT. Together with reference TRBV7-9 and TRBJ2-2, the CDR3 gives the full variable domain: DTGVSQNPRHKITKRGQNVTFRCDPISEHNRLYWYRQTLGQGPEFLTYFQNEAQLEKSRLLSDRFSAERPKGSFSTLEIQRTEQGDSAMYLCASSSSQGNTGELFFGEGSRLTVL.

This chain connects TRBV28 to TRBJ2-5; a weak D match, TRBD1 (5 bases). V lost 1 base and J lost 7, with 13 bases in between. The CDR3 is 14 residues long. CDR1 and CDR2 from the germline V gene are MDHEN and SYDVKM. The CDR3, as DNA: TGTGCCAGCAGTTTATACTTCCCCCAGGGGACCCAGTACTTC. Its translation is CASSLYFPQGTQYF. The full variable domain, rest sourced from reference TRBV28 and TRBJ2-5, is DVKVTQSSRYLVKRTGEKVFLECVQDMDHENMFWYRQDPGLGLRLIYFSYDVKMKEKGDIPEGYSVSREKKERFSLILESASTNQTSMYLCASSLYFPQGTQYFGPGTRLLVL.

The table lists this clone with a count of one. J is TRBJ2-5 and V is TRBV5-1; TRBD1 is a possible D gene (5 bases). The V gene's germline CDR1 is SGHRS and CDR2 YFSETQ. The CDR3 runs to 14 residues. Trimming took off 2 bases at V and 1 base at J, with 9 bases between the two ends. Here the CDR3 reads CASSLDSSQETQYF. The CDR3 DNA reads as TGCGCCAGCAGCTTAGACAGTTCCCAAGAGACCCAGTACTTC. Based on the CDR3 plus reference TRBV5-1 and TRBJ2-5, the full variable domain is KAGVTQTPRYLIKTRGQQVTLSCSPISGHRSVSWYQQTPGQGLQFLFEYFSETQRNKGNFPGRFSGRQFSNSRSEMNVSTLELGDSALYLCASSLDSSQETQYFGPGTRLLVL.

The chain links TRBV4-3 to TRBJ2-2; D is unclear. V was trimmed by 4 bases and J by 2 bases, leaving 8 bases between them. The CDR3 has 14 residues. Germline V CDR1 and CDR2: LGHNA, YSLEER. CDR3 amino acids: CASSPSFNTGELFF. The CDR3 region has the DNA TGCGCCAGCAGCCCGTCCTTTAACACCGGGGAGCTGTTTTTT.

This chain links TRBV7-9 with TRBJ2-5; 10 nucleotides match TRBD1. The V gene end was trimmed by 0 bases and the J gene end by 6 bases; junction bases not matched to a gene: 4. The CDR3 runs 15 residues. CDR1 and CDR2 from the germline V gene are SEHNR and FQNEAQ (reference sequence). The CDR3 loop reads CASSLAGQGIQTQYF. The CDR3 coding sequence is TGTGCCAGCAGCTTAGCGGGACAGGGGATACAGACCCAGTACTTC.